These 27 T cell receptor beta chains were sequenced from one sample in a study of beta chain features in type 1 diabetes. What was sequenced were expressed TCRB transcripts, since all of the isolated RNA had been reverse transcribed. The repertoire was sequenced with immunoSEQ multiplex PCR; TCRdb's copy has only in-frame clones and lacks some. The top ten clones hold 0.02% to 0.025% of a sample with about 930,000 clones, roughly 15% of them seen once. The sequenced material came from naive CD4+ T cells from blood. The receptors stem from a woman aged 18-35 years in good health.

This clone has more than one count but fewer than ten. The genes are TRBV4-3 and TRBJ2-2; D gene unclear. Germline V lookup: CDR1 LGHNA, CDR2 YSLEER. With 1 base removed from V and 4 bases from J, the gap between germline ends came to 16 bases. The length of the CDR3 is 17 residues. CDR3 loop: CASSQGPRSGLTGELFF. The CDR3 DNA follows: TGCGCCAGCAGCCAAGGGCCCAGATCGGGTCTCACCGGGGAGCTGTTTTTT.

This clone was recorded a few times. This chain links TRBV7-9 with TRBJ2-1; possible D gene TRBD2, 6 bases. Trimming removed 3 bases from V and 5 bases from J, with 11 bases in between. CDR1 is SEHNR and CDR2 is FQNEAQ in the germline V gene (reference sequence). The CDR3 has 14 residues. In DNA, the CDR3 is TGTGCCAGCAGCTTGCTAGCGCAAAACAATGAGCAGTTCTTC. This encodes CASSLLAQNNEQFF. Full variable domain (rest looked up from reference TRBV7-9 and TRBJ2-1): DTGVSQNPRHKITKRGQNVTFRCDPISEHNRLYWYRQTLGQGPEFLTYFQNEAQLEKSRLLSDRFSAERPKGSFSTLEIQRTEQGDSAMYLCASSLLAQNNEQFFGPGTRLTVL.

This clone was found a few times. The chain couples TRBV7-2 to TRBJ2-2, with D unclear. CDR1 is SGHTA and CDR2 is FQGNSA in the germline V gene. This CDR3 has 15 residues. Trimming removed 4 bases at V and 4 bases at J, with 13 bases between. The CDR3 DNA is TGTGCCAGCAGCTCCCGAAACGTCGTCACCGGGGAGCTGTTTTTT. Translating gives CASSSRNVVTGELFF.

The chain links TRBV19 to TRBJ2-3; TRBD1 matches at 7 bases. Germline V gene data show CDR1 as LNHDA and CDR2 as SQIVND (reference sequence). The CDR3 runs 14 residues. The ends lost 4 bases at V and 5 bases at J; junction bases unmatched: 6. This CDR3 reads CASSTTGHGDTQYF. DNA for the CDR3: TGTGCCAGTAGTACGACAGGGCACGGAGATACGCAGTATTTT. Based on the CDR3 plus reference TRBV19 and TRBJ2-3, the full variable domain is DGGITQSPKYLFRKEGQNVTLSCEQNLNHDAMYWYRQDPGQGLRLIYYSQIVNDFQKGDIAEGYSVSREKKESFPLTVTSAQKNPTAFYLCASSTTGHGDTQYFGPGTRLTVL.

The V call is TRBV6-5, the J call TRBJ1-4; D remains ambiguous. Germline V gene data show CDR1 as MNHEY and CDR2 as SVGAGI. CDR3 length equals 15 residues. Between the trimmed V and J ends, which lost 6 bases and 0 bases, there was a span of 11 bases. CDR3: CASRTRLATNEKLFF. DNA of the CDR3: TGTGCCAGCAGAACCCGACTTGCAACTAATGAAAAACTGTTTTTT.

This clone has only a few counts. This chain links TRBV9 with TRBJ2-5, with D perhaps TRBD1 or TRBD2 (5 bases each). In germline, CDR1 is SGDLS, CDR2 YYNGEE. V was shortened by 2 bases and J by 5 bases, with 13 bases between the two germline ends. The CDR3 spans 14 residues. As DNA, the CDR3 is TGTGCCAGCAGCGTTACTAGGGGTGGGGAGACCCAGTACTTC. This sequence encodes CASSVTRGGETQYF.

CDR3 in amino acids: CASQGANYGYTF. CDR3 in DNA: TGTGCCAGTCAGGGGGCGAACTATGGCTACACCTTC. The gene calls are TRBV2 and TRBJ1-2, with 8 bases lining up with TRBD1. CDR1 and CDR2 (germline): SNHLY, FYNNEI. This CDR3 region has 12 residues. The trim removed 9 bases at V and 2 bases at J, leaving 2 bases unmatched.

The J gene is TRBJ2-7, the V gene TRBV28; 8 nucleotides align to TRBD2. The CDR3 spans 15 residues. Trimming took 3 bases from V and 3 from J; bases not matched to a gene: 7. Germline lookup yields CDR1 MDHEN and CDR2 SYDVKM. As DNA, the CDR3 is TGTGCCAGCAGTTTGGGCGGGAGGACAGACTACGAGCAGTACTTC. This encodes CASSLGGRTDYEQYF.

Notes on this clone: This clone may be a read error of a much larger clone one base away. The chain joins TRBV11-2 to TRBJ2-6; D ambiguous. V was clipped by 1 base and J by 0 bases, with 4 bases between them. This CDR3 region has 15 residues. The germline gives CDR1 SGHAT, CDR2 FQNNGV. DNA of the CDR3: TGTGCCAGCAGCTTAGTTTACTCTGGGGCCAACGTCCTGACTTTC. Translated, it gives CASSLVYSGANVLTF.

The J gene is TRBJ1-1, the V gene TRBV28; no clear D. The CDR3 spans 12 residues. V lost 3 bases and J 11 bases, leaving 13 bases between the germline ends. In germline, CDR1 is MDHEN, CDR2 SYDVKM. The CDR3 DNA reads TGTGCCAGCAGTTTCCCTGGGGTTGGCGCTTTCTTT. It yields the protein CASSFPGVGAFF.

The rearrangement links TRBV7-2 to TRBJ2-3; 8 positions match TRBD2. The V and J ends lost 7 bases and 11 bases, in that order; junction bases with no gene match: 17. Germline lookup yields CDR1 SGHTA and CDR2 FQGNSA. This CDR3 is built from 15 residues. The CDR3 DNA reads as TGTGCCAGCACTCAGTGGGGACTAGGGACGCTGGGGCAGTATTTT. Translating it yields CASTQWGLGTLGQYF.

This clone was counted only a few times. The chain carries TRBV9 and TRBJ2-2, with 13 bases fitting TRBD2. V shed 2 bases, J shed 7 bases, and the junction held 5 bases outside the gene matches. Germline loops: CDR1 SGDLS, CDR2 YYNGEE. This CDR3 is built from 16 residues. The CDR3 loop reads CASSVGGLAGIGELFF. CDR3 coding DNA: TGTGCCAGCAGCGTGGGGGGACTAGCGGGAATCGGGGAGCTGTTTTTT. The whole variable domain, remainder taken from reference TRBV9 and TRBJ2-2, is DSGVTQTPKHLITATGQRVTLRCSPRSGDLSVYWYQQSLDQGLQFLIQYYNGEERAKGNILERFSAQQFPDLHSELNLSSLELGDSALYFCASSVGGLAGIGELFFGEGSRLTVL.

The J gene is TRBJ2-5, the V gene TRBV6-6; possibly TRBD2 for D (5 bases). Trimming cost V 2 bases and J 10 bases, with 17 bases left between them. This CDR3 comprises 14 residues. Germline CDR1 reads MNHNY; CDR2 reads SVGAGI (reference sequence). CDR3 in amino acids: CASSYRRVSRLQYF. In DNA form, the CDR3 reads TGTGCCAGCAGTTACCGGCGGGTTTCAAGGCTCCAGTACTTC.

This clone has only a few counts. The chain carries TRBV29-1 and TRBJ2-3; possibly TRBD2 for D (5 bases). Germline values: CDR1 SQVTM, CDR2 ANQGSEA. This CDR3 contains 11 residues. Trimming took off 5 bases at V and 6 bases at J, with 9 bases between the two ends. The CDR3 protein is CSVFGGDTQYF. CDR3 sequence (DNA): TGCAGCGTTTTTGGCGGGGATACGCAGTATTTT.

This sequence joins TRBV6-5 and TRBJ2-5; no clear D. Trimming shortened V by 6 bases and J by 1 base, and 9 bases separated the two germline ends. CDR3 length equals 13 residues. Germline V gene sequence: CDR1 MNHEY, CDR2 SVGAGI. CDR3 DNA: TGTGCCAGCAGGTCGGCCAGCCAAGAGACCCAGTACTTC. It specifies CASRSASQETQYF.

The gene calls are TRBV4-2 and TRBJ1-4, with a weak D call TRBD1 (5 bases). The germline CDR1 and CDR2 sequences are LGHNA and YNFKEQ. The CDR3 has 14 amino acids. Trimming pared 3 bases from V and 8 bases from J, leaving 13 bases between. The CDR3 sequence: CASSQGRTQEKLFF. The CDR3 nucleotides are TGTGCCAGCAGCCAGGGGAGGACACAAGAAAAACTGTTTTTT.

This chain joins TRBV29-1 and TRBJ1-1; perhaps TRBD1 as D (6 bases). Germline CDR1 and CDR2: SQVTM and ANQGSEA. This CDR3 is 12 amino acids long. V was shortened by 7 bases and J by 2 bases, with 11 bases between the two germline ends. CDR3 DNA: TGCAGCGCCAGGGGACTTAACACTGAAGCTTTCTTT. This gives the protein CSARGLNTEAFF.

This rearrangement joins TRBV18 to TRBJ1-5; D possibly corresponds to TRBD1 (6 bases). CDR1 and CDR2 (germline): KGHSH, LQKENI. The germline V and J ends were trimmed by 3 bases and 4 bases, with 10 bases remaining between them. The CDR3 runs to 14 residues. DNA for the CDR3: TGTGCCAGCTCACCGTCGGGGGCAAATCAGCCCCAGCATTTT. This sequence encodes CASSPSGANQPQHF.

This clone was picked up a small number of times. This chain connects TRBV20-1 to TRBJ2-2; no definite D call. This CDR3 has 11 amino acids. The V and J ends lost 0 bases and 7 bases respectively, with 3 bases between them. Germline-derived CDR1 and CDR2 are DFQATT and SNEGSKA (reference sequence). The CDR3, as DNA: TGCAGTGCTAGAGATCTCGGGGAGCTGTTTTTT. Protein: CSARDLGELFF.

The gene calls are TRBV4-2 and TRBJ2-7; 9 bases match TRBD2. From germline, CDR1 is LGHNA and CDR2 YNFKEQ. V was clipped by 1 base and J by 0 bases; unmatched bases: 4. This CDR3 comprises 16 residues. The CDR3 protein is CASSQVAGDNSYEQYF. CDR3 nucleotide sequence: TGTGCCAGCAGCCAAGTAGCGGGAGATAACTCCTACGAGCAGTACTTC.

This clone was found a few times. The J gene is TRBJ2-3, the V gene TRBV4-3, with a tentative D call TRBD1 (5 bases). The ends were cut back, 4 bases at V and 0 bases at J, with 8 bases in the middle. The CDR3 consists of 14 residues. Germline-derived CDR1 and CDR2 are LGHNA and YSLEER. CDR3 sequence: CASSPRQSTDTQYF. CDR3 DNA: TGCGCCAGCAGCCCCCGACAGAGCACAGATACGCAGTATTTT.

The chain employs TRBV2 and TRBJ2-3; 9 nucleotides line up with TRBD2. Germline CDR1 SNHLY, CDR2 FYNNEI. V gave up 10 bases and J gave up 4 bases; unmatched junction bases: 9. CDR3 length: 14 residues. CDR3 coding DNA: TGTGCCAACCAACAGCGGGGGGACCCAGATACGCAGTATTTT. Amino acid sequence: CANQQRGDPDTQYF.

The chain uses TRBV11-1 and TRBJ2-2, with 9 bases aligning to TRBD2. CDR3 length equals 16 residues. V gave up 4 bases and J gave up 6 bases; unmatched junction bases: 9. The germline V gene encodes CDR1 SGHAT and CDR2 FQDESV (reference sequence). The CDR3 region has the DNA TGTGCCAGCAGCTCGGTCGGCGGGAGGGCCTCCGGGGAGCTGTTTTTT. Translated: CASSSVGGRASGELFF.

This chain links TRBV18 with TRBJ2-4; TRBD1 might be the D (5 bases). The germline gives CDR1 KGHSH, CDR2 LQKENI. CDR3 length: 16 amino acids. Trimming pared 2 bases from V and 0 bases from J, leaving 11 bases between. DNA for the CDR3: TGTGCCAGCTCACCAGCAGGGTCTCTAGCCAAAAACATTCAGTACTTC. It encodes CASSPAGSLAKNIQYF.

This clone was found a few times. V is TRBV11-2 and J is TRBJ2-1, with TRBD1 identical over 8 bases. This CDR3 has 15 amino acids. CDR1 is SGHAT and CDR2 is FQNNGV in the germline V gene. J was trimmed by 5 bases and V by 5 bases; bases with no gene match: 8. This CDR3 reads CASSTRTGWNNEQFF. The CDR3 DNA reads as TGTGCCAGCAGCACCCGGACAGGGTGGAACAATGAGCAGTTCTTC.

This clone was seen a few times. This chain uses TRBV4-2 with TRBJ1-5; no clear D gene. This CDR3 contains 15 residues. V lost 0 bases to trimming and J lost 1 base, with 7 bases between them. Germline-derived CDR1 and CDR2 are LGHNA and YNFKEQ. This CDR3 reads CASSQEIGSNQPQHF. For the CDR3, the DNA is TGTGCCAGCAGCCAAGAGATCGGCAGCAATCAGCCCCAGCATTTT.

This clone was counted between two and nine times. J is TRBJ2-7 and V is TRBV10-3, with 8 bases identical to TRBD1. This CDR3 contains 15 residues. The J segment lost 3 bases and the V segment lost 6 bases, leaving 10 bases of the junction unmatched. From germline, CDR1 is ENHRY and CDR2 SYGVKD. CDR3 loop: CAISNSGTGLYEQYF. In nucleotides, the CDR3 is TGTGCCATCAGCAACTCCGGGACAGGTCTCTACGAGCAGTACTTC.